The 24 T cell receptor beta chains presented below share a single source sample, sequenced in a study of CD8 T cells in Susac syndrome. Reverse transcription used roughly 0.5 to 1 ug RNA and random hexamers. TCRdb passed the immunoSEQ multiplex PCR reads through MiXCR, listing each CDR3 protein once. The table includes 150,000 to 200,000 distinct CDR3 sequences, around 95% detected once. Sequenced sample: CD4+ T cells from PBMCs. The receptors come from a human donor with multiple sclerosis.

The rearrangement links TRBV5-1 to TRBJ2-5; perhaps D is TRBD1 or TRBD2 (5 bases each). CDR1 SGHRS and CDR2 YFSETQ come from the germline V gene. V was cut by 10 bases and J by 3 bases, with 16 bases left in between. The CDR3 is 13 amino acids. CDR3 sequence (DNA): TGCGCCTCCCTTGGGGCGGAGGAAGAGACCCAGTACTTC. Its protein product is CASLGAEEETQYF.

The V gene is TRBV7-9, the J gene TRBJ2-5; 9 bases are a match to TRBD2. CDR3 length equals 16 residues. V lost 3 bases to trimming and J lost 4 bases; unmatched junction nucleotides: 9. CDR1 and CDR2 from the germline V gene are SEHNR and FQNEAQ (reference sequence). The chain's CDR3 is CASSFKGGGAGETQYF. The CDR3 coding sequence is TGTGCCAGCAGCTTTAAAGGCGGGGGGGCCGGAGAGACCCAGTACTTC.

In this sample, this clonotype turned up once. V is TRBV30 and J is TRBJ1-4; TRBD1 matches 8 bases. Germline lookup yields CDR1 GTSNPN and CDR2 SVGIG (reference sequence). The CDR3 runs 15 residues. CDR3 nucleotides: TGTGCTCACGGGCAGGGGGCGCGGAAAAATGAAAAACTGTTTTTT. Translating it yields CAHGQGARKNEKLFF.

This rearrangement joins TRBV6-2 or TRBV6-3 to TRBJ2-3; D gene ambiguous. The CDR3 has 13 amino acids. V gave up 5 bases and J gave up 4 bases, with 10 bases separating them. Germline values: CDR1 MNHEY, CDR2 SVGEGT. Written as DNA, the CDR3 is TGTGCCAGCAGTAGAATGGGGTCAGATACGCAGTATTTT. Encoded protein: CASSRMGSDTQYF.

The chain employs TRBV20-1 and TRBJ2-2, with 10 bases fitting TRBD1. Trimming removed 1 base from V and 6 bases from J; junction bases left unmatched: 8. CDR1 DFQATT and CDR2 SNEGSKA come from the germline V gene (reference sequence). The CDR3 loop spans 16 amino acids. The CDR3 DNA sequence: TGCAGTGCTAGAGCTCGACAGGGGGCGGCTGCCGGGGAGCTGTTTTTT. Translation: CSARARQGAAAGELFF.

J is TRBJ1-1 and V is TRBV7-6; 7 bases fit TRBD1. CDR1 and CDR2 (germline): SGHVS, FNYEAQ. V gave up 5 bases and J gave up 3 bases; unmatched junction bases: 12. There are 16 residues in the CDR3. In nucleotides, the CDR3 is TGTGCCAGCAGCAAACACCAGGACAGGCCGGACACTGAAGCTTTCTTT. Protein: CASSKHQDRPDTEAFF.

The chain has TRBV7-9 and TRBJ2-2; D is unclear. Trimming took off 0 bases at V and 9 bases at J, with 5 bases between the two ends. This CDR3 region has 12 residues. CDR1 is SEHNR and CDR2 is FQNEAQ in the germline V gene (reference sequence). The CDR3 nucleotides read TGTGCCAGCAGCTTAGCGGACCGGGAGCTGTTTTTT. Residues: CASSLADRELFF. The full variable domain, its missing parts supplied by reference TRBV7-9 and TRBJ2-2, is DTGVSQNPRHKITKRGQNVTFRCDPISEHNRLYWYRQTLGQGPEFLTYFQNEAQLEKSRLLSDRFSAERPKGSFSTLEIQRTEQGDSAMYLCASSLADRELFFGEGSRLTVL.

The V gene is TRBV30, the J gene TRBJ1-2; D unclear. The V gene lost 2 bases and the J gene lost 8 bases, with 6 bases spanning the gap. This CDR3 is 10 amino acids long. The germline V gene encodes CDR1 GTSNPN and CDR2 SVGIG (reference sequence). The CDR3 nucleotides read TGTGCCTGGAGTAATGGGGGCTACACCTTC. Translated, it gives CAWSNGGYTF.

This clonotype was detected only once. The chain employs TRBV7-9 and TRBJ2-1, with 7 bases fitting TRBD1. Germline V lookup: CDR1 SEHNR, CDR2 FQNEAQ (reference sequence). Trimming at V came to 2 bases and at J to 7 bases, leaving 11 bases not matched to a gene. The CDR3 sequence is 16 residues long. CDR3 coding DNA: TGTGCCAGCAGCTTACCCGCCCGACAGGGCTGGAATGAGCAGTTCTTC. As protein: CASSLPARQGWNEQFF. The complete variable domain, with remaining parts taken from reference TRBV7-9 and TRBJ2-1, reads DTGVSQNPRHKITKRGQNVTFRCDPISEHNRLYWYRQTLGQGPEFLTYFQNEAQLEKSRLLSDRFSAERPKGSFSTLEIQRTEQGDSAMYLCASSLPARQGWNEQFFGPGTRLTVL.

CDR3 sequence reads: CSAREGTDSPLHF. The CDR3 DNA reads TGCAGTGCTAGAGAGGGGACGGATTCACCCCTCCACTTT. This sequence joins TRBV20-1 and TRBJ1-6; D is possibly TRBD1 (5 bases). Trimming pared 0 bases from V and 8 bases from J, leaving 8 bases between. The CDR3 contains 13 residues. Germline CDR1 DFQATT, CDR2 SNEGSKA (reference sequence).

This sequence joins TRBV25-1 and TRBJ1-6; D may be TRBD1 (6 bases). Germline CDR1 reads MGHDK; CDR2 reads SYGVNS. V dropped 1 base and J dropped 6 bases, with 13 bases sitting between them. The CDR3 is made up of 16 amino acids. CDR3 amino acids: CASSELGGFGNSPLHF. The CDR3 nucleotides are TGTGCCAGCAGTGAATTGGGGGGCTTTGGTAATTCACCCCTCCACTTT. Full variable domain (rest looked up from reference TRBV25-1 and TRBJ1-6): EADIYQTPRYLVIGTGKKITLECSQTMGHDKMYWYQQDPGMELHLIHYSYGVNSTEKGDLSSESTVSRIRTEHFPLTLESARPSHTSQYLCASSELGGFGNSPLHFGNGTRLTVT.

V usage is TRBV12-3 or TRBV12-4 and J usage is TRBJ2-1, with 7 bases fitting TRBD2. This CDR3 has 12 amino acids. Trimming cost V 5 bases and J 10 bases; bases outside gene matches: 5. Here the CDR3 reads CASSTRGEEQFF. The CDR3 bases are TGTGCCAGCAGTACACGGGGGGAAGAGCAGTTCTTC.

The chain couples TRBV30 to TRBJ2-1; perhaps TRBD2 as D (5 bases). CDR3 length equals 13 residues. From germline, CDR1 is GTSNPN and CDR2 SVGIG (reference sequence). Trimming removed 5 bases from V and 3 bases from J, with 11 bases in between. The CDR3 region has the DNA TGTGCCTGGTCCCACGGGAACTACAATGAGCAGTTCTTC. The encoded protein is CAWSHGNYNEQFF.

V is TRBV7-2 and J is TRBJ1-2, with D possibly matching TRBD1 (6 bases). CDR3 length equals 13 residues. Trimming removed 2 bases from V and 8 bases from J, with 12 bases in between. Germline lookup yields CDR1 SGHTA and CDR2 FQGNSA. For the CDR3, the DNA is TGTGCCAGCAGCTTAAAGAGGGGACAAGGCTACACCTTC. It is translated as CASSLKRGQGYTF.

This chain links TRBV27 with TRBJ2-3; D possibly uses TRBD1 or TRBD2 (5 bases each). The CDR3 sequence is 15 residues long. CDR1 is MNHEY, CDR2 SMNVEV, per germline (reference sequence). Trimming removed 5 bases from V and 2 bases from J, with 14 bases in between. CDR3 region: CASSPGTGITDTQYF. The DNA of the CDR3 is TGTGCCAGCAGTCCCGGGACGGGTATCACAGATACGCAGTATTTT.

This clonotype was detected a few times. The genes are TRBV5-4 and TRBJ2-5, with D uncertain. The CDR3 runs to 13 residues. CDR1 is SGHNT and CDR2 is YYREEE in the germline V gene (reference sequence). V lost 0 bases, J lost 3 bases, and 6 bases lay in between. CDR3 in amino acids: CASSLVEKETQYF. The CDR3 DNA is TGTGCCAGCAGCTTGGTGGAGAAAGAGACCCAGTACTTC.

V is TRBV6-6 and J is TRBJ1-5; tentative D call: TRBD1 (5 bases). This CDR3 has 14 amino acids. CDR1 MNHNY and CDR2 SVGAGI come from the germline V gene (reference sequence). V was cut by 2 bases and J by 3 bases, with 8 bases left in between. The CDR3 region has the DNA TGTGCCAGCAGTTACGACAGCTTCAATCAGCCCCAGCATTTT. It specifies CASSYDSFNQPQHF.

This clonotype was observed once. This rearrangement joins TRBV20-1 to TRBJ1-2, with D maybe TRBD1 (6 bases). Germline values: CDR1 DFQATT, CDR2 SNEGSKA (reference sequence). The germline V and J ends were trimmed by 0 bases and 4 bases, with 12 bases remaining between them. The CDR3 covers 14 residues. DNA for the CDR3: TGCAGTGCTAGAGATCCTCGAGGGGGCTATGGCTACACCTTC. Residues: CSARDPRGGYGYTF.

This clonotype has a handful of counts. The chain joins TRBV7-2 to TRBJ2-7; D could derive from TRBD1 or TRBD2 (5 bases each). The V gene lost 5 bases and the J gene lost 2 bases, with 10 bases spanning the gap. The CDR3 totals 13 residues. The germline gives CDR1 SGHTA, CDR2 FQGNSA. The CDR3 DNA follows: TGTGCCAGCAGCCTGCCGGGACCCTACGAGCAGTACTTC. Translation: CASSLPGPYEQYF.

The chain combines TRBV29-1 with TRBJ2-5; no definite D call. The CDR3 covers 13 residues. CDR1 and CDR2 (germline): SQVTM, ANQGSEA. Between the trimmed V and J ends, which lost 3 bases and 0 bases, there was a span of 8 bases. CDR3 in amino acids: CSVESHYQETQYF. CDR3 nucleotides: TGCAGCGTTGAGTCGCACTACCAAGAGACCCAGTACTTC.

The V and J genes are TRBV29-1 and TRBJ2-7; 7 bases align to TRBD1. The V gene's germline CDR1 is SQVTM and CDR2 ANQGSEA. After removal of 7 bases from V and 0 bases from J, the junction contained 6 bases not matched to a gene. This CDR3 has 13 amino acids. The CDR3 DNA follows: TGCAGCGCTTTCACAGGGGCCTCCTACGAGCAGTACTTC. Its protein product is CSAFTGASYEQYF.

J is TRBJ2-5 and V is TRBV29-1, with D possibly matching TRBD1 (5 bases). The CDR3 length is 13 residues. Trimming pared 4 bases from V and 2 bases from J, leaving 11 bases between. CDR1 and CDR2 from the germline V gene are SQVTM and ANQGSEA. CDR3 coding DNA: TGCAGCGTTGGATCGACAGTGCAAGAGACCCAGTACTTC. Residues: CSVGSTVQETQYF.

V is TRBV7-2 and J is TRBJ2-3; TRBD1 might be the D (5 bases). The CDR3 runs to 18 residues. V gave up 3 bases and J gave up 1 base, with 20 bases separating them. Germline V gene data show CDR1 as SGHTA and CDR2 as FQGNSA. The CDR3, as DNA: TGTGCCAGCAGCTTCCTACCAAAGATACAGGTCCGCACAGATACGCAGTATTTT. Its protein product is CASSFLPKIQVRTDTQYF.

Here the CDR3 reads CASSLESGFGELFF. CDR3 sequence (DNA): TGTGCCAGCAGCTTGGAGTCCGGGTTCGGGGAGCTGTTTTTT. The rearrangement uses TRBV5-4 and TRBJ2-2; no clear D. The ends were cut back, 0 bases at V and 7 bases at J, with 10 bases in the middle. The CDR3 length is 14 residues. Germline V CDR1 and CDR2: SGHNT, YYREEE (reference sequence).